This TCR beta chain was documented in a study of shared clonotypes between healthy human individuals. Healthy HIV-negative adults with no recent acute infections or vaccinations were recruited as donors. Produced via immunoSEQ multiplex PCR; TCRdb's table is partial and in-frame only. In the table there are about 1.1 million clones, 77% of which are singletons. V was clipped by 4 bases and J by 8 bases, with 13 bases between them. This CDR3 has 12 amino acids. Germline V gene sequence: CDR1 SGHNT, CDR2 YYREEE (reference sequence). This clone has only a few counts. V and J are TRBV5-4 and TRBJ2-7; no clear D gene. This clonotype was obtained from a man in his late teens or twenties in good health. Some clones in this sample may be carry-over from other donors' samples. Specimen: memory CD4+ T cells from PBMCs. The subset: CD45RA-negative fraction. In nucleotides, the CDR3 is TGTGCCAGCAGCCCCGGCCTCTCCCAGCAGTACTTC. Its protein product is CASSPGLSQQYF.